The 21 T cell receptor beta chains below come from one sample, sequenced in a study of cytomegalovirus exposure and HLA in healthy donors. The study ran its PCR with 60 Vbeta and 13 Jbeta primers. Repertoires were generated with immunoSEQ multiplex PCR, while TCRdb's copy carries only in-frame clones and drops some. The specimen's table records 30,000 to 35,000 clones. Material for sequencing was PBMCs. The receptors come from a woman aged 40-49 years in good health and CMV-seropositive.

The chain joins TRBV7-2 to TRBJ2-2; maybe TRBD1 (6 bases). Trimming stripped 5 bases from V and 7 bases from J, with 14 bases between. Germline V gene lookup returns CDR1 SGHTA and CDR2 FQGNSA. This CDR3 contains 14 residues. The CDR3 loop is CASSQNRESGELFF. The CDR3 nucleotides read TGTGCCAGCAGCCAAAACAGGGAGAGCGGGGAGCTGTTTTTT.

The rearrangement uses TRBV11-1 and TRBJ1-1; the match to TRBD1 covers 8 bases. J was trimmed by 2 bases and V by 4 bases; bases with no gene match: 6. There are 15 residues in the CDR3. The germline V gene encodes CDR1 SGHAT and CDR2 FQDESV (reference sequence). Here the CDR3 DNA reads TGTGCCAGCAGCTACGACAGGGGAAGTAACACTGAAGCTTTCTTT. Translating gives CASSYDRGSNTEAFF.

CDR3 region: CASSQVGGDYGYTF. CDR3 sequence (DNA): TGTGCCAGCAGCCAAGTAGGGGGTGACTATGGCTACACCTTC. V gene TRBV4-2 combines with J gene TRBJ1-2, with D tentatively TRBD1 (6 bases). Trimming took 1 base from V and 3 from J, leaving 9 bases between them. The CDR3 length is 14 residues. Germline CDR1 LGHNA, CDR2 YNFKEQ.

The V and J genes are TRBV25-1 and TRBJ2-3; tentatively, D is TRBD1 (6 bases). Germline V gene data show CDR1 as MGHDK and CDR2 as SYGVNS. The length of the CDR3 is 15 residues. The V end was cut by 6 bases, the J end by 3 bases, with 16 bases between. The DNA of the CDR3 is TGTGCCAGCAGCGTAACAGGGTCCAATACAGATACGCAGTATTTT. It is translated as CASSVTGSNTDTQYF. Complete variable domain (other parts from reference TRBV25-1 and TRBJ2-3): EADIYQTPRYLVIGTGKKITLECSQTMGHDKMYWYQQDPGMELHLIHYSYGVNSTEKGDLSSESTVSRIRTEHFPLTLESARPSHTSQYLCASSVTGSNTDTQYFGPGTRLTVL.

This chain connects TRBV4-1 to TRBJ1-4; perhaps TRBD1 as D (5 bases). The germline V and J ends were trimmed by 3 bases and 7 bases, with 12 bases remaining between them. The CDR3 is 14 residues long. CDR1 is MGHRA, CDR2 YSYEKL, per germline. CDR3 DNA sequence: TGCGCCAGCAGCCAGGGGGGGAACGGTGAAAAACTGTTTTTT. It codes for CASSQGGNGEKLFF.

This chain joins TRBV5-1 and TRBJ2-7, with TRBD1 matching over 8 bases. The V and J ends lost 2 bases and 4 bases, in that order; junction bases with no gene match: 8. This CDR3 spans 15 amino acids. Germline V gene sequence: CDR1 SGHRS, CDR2 YFSETQ. CDR3 in DNA: TGCGCCAGCAGCTTCCGGACAGGGCCCGTTTACGAGCAGTACTTC. Translating it yields CASSFRTGPVYEQYF.

V usage is TRBV5-1 and J usage is TRBJ2-3; TRBD2 matches at 8 bases. V was clipped by 3 bases and J by 2 bases; unmatched bases: 8. The germline V gene has CDR1 SGHRS and CDR2 YFSETQ. The CDR3 sequence is 16 residues long. CDR3 protein: CASSSLGGRPTDTQYF. In DNA form, the CDR3 reads TGCGCCAGCAGCTCCCTGGGCGGGAGGCCCACAGATACGCAGTATTTT.

This chain joins TRBV6-6 and TRBJ1-3; TRBD1 might be the D (6 bases). CDR1 MNHNY and CDR2 SVGAGI come from the germline V gene (reference sequence). The CDR3 loop spans 16 amino acids. Trimming cost V 5 bases and J 0 bases, with 14 bases left between them. CDR3 loop: CASSHGQLGSGNTIYF. As DNA, the CDR3 is TGTGCCAGCAGTCACGGACAGCTTGGCTCTGGAAACACCATATATTTT.

V usage is TRBV5-1 and J usage is TRBJ2-5, with TRBD2 identical over 7 bases. The CDR3 consists of 14 residues. Germline trimming cut 4 bases from V and 7 bases from J; bases unmatched to any gene: 10. Per germline, CDR1 SGHRS and CDR2 YFSETQ. Written as DNA, the CDR3 is TGCGCCAGCAGCAGAGACAGTCCGGGGGGGACCCAGTACTTC. Its protein product is CASSRDSPGGTQYF.

The genes are TRBV30 and TRBJ2-7; 9 bases match TRBD2. The V segment lost 3 bases and the J segment 9 bases; nucleotides outside the gene matches: 9. Looked up from germline, CDR1 is GTSNPN and CDR2 is SVGIG (reference sequence). This CDR3 spans 13 amino acids. The chain's CDR3 is CAWRVAGEEGQYF. CDR3 in DNA: TGTGCCTGGAGGGTAGCGGGAGAGGAGGGGCAGTACTTC.

The V gene is TRBV6-6, the J gene TRBJ2-7; D might be TRBD1 (6 bases). Germline CDR1 and CDR2: MNHNY and SVGAGI (reference sequence). The CDR3 spans 15 residues. V was cut by 3 bases and J by 5 bases, with 17 bases left in between. The CDR3 loop is CASSYLAVSGDEQYF. The CDR3 DNA is TGTGCCAGCAGTTATCTGGCAGTCTCAGGGGACGAGCAGTACTTC.

The rearrangement links TRBV18 to TRBJ2-3; 7 positions match TRBD1. With 2 bases clipped from V and 4 bases from J, the junction kept 6 bases outside the gene matches. This CDR3 is 15 amino acids long. In germline, CDR1 is KGHSH, CDR2 LQKENI. CDR3 amino acids: CASSPDRARADTQYF. In DNA, the CDR3 is TGTGCCAGCTCACCAGACAGGGCGAGGGCAGATACGCAGTATTTT.

The chain uses TRBV5-1 and TRBJ2-1; D may be TRBD2 (6 bases). The germline gives CDR1 SGHRS, CDR2 YFSETQ. The ends were cut back, 4 bases at V and 7 bases at J, with 21 bases in the middle. This CDR3 has 16 residues. In DNA, the CDR3 is TGCGCCAGCAGCCTAGTAAGGCTAGTTGCGGGAAATGAGCAGTTCTTC. Translation gives CASSLVRLVAGNEQFF.

The gene calls are TRBV6-1 and TRBJ1-1; 7 nucleotides align to TRBD1. The germline CDR1 and CDR2 sequences are MNHNS and SASEGT. Trimming at V came to 8 bases and at J to 3 bases, leaving 9 bases not matched to a gene. This CDR3 spans 14 amino acids. The CDR3 bases are TGTGCCAGCTCTTTGAAGGGGGCGGACACTGAAGCTTTCTTT. It yields the protein CASSLKGADTEAFF.

The rearrangement uses TRBV29-1 and TRBJ2-7; D may be TRBD1 (6 bases). Germline V gene data show CDR1 as SQVTM and CDR2 as ANQGSEA. Trimming took 4 bases from V and 2 from J, leaving 9 bases between them. The CDR3 runs to 12 residues. The CDR3 reads CSVVGGPYEQYF. CDR3 DNA sequence: TGCAGCGTTGTAGGGGGACCCTACGAGCAGTACTTC.

This rearrangement joins TRBV18 to TRBJ2-5; no clear D gene. V lost 3 bases, J lost 2 bases, and 7 bases lay in between. CDR3 length equals 13 residues. Germline V lookup: CDR1 KGHSH, CDR2 LQKENI. CDR3 coding DNA: TGTGCCAGCTCACCCGAGTTTCAAGAGACCCAGTACTTC. This gives the protein CASSPEFQETQYF.

The chain employs TRBV11-2 and TRBJ1-2, with TRBD1 identical over 9 bases. This CDR3 is built from 14 residues. CDR1 and CDR2 from the germline V gene are SGHAT and FQNNGV. J lost 4 bases, V lost 5 bases, and 5 bases had no gene match. The CDR3 DNA reads as TGTGCCAGCAGCCTGGGGACAGGGCCCTATGGCTACACCTTC. Residues: CASSLGTGPYGYTF.

The chain combines TRBV19 with TRBJ1-5; unclear D gene. The germline V and J ends were trimmed by 0 bases and 4 bases, with 4 bases remaining between them. Per germline, CDR1 LNHDA and CDR2 SQIVND (reference sequence). This CDR3 comprises 13 residues. CDR3 DNA sequence: TGTGCCAGTAGTATAGACGGGAATCAGCCCCAGCATTTT. Translating gives CASSIDGNQPQHF.

The genes are TRBV9 and TRBJ1-5; 10 bases map to TRBD1. This CDR3 contains 15 residues. Looked up from germline, CDR1 is SGDLS and CDR2 is YYNGEE. The ends lost 4 bases at V and 5 bases at J; junction bases unmatched: 6. As DNA, the CDR3 is TGTGCCAGCAGCCTCGCCGGGACAGGGGATCAGCCCCAGCATTTT. Its translation is CASSLAGTGDQPQHF.

The chain has TRBV5-1 and TRBJ2-2; 8 bases agree with TRBD2. CDR3 length equals 18 residues. With 0 bases clipped from V and 4 bases from J, the junction kept 11 bases outside the gene matches. CDR1 is SGHRS, CDR2 YFSETQ, per germline. Here the CDR3 DNA reads TGCGCCAGCAGCTTGGAAGGGCGGGGGGACCTAAGCACCGGGGAGCTGTTTTTT. Amino acids: CASSLEGRGDLSTGELFF.

The chain links TRBV7-3 to TRBJ1-5; D is possibly TRBD1 (6 bases). The CDR3 runs to 13 residues. The V end lost 1 base, the J end lost 7 bases, and 8 bases lay between the germline ends. Germline V CDR1 and CDR2: SGHTA, FQGTGA. Here the CDR3 reads CASSLNREQPQHF. The DNA of the CDR3 is TGTGCCAGCAGCTTAAACAGGGAACAGCCCCAGCATTTT.